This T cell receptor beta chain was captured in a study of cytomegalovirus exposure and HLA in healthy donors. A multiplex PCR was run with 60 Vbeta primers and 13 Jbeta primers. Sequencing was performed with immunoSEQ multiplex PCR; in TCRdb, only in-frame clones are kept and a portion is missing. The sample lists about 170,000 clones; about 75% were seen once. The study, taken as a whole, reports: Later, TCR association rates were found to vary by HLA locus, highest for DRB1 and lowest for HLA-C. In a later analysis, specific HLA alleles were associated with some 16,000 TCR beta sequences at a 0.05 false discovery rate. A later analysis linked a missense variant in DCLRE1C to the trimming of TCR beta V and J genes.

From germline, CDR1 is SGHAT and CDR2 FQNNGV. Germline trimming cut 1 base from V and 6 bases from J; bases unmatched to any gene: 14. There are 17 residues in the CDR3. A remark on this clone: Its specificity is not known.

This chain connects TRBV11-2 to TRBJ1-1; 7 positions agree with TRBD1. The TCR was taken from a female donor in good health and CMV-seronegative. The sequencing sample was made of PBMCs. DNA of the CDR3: TGTGCCAGCAGCTTAGGGCAGACAGGGACGAGGTCGGCTGAAGCTTTCTTT. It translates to CASSLGQTGTRSAEAFF.